This T cell receptor beta chain was recovered during a study of CD8 T cells in Susac syndrome. Study details: Sequenced Susac syndrome patients included roughly six with active disease and under ten who were in remission. Patients with Susac syndrome were, at the time of blood collection, therapy-naive, maintained on corticosteroids, or maintained on intravenous immunoglobulin alone.

RNA in amounts of about 0.5 to 1 ug was reverse transcribed with random hexamers. TCRdb independently ran MiXCR on the immunoSEQ multiplex PCR reads; one entry per CDR3 protein. Of about 53,000 distinct CDR3 sequences in the sample, over 90% were seen once. TEMRA cells were enriched by FACS, while CD8+ and CD4+ T cells were obtained through a negative isolation that was performed magnetically. Regarding this clonotype: What it binds is not known.

Germline V gene data show CDR1 as MNHEY and CDR2 as SMNVEV (reference sequence). The CDR3 spans 16 residues. Trimming shortened V by 5 bases and J by 0 bases, and 17 bases separated the two germline ends. Findings and caveats of the study: Within total CD8+ repertoires, under 20 Susac-specific public clones were found, and within CD8+ TEMRA repertoires, about 5.

The TCR originated in a human donor with Susac syndrome. Sequenced: CD8+ T cells from PBMCs. The V gene is TRBV27, the J gene TRBJ2-7, with D perhaps assigned TRBD1 or TRBD2 (6 bases each). The CDR3 coding sequence is TGTGCCAGCAGTCAACGCGGAGGGGGTAGCTCCTACGAGCAGTACTTC. Translating it yields CASSQRGGGSSYEQYF.